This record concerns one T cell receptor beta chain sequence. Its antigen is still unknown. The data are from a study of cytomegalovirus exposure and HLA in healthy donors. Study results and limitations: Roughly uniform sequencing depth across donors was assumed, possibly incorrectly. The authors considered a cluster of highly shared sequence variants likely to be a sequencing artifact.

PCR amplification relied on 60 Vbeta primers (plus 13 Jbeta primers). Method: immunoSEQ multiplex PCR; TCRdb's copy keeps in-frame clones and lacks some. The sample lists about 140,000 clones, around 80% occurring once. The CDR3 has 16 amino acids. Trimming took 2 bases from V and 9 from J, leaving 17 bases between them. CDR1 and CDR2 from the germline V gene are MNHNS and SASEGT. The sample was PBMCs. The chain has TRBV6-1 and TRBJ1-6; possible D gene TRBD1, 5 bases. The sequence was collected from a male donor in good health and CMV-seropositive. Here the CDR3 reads CASSESAVTDTSPLHF. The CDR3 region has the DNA TGTGCCAGCAGTGAATCGGCGGTGACAGACACTTCACCCCTCCACTTT.